These 19 T cell receptor beta chains originate from one sample sequenced in a study of T cell responses to AZD1222 COVID-19 vaccine. Assay used: immunoSEQ multiplex PCR; TCRdb lists only in-frame clones, some missing. This table has 95,000 to 150,000 clones, around nine tenths appearing once. The sequenced sample was peripheral blood, obtained on day 0 of AZD1222 vaccination. The receptors derive from an adult in good health.

The J gene is TRBJ1-2, the V gene TRBV6-5; 9 positions match TRBD1. This CDR3 region has 13 residues. Germline V lookup: CDR1 MNHEY, CDR2 SVGAGI. After removal of 11 bases from V and 4 bases from J, the junction contained 8 bases not matched to a gene. The DNA of the CDR3 is TGTGCCTTGGGACAGGGAGTTGGCTATGGCTACACCTTC. It is translated as CALGQGVGYGYTF.

The chain has TRBV5-1 and TRBJ1-1, with 7 nucleotides matching TRBD1. The CDR3 sequence is 14 residues long. The trim removed 1 base at V and 4 bases at J, leaving 4 bases unmatched. CDR1 and CDR2 from the germline V gene are SGHRS and YFSETQ. The CDR3 loop reads CASSLTAGGTEAFF. DNA of the CDR3: TGCGCCAGCAGCTTGACGGCAGGGGGCACTGAAGCTTTCTTT.

V and J are TRBV7-9 and TRBJ1-1, with TRBD1 as a possible D gene (5 bases). The CDR3 is 14 amino acids. The V gene lost 3 bases and the J gene lost 1 base, with 9 bases spanning the gap. From germline, CDR1 is SEHNR and CDR2 FQNEAQ (reference sequence). This CDR3 is CASSFRVENTEAFF. CDR3 nucleotides: TGTGCCAGCAGCTTCAGGGTCGAGAACACTGAAGCTTTCTTT.

This chain links TRBV5-1 with TRBJ1-1; no clear D gene. Per germline, CDR1 SGHRS and CDR2 YFSETQ. This CDR3 region has 17 residues. Deletions cut 4 bases from V and 5 bases from J, with 24 bases between. This CDR3 reads CASSPLMGSGGKTEAFF. For the CDR3, the DNA is TGCGCCAGCAGCCCGCTGATGGGGTCAGGAGGTAAAACTGAAGCTTTCTTT.

The rearrangement uses TRBV7-9 and TRBJ2-1; TRBD1 matches 8 bases. V lost 5 bases, J lost 10 bases, and 4 bases stayed unmatched. Germline V CDR1 and CDR2: SEHNR, FQNEAQ (reference sequence). This CDR3 comprises 12 residues. The CDR3: CASSRQGREQFF. The DNA for the CDR3 is TGTGCCAGCAGCCGACAGGGGCGAGAGCAGTTCTTC.

CDR3 in amino acids: CASSLGGIGNTEAFF. CDR3 nucleotide sequence: TGTGCCAGCAGCTTAGGGGGGATCGGGAACACTGAAGCTTTCTTT. The chain combines TRBV11-2 with TRBJ1-1; D is possibly TRBD1 (5 bases). The V gene lost 1 base and the J gene lost 1 base, with 10 bases spanning the gap. Germline V gives CDR1 SGHAT, CDR2 FQNNGV. The CDR3 has 15 residues.

This chain connects TRBV19 to TRBJ1-5, with D maybe TRBD1 (5 bases). This CDR3 region has 13 residues. The ends were cut back, 6 bases at V and 2 bases at J, with 8 bases in the middle. The germline V gene has CDR1 LNHDA and CDR2 SQIVND (reference sequence). CDR3 nucleotide sequence: TGTGCCAGTAGCCGGGGGGGCAATCAGCCCCAGCATTTT. This gives the protein CASSRGGNQPQHF. The variable domain in full, with the rest retrieved from reference TRBV19 and TRBJ1-5, is DGGITQSPKYLFRKEGQNVTLSCEQNLNHDAMYWYRQDPGQGLRLIYYSQIVNDFQKGDIAEGYSVSREKKESFPLTVTSAQKNPTAFYLCASSRGGNQPQHFGDGTRLSIL.

J is TRBJ1-1 and V is TRBV7-2; a possible D gene is TRBD1 (5 bases). Looked up from germline, CDR1 is SGHTA and CDR2 is FQGNSA. V dropped 6 bases and J dropped 5 bases, with 13 bases sitting between them. The CDR3 totals 13 residues. The CDR3 coding sequence is TGTGCCAGCAGACCAAGGGGTATTACTGAAGCTTTCTTT. Its translation is CASRPRGITEAFF.

V and J are TRBV11-3 and TRBJ1-1; D is ambiguous. V was cut by 1 base and J by 2 bases, with 5 bases left in between. This CDR3 is 13 amino acids long. Germline assignment: CDR1 SGHNT and CDR2 YENEEA. The CDR3 DNA reads as TGTGCCAGCAGCTTAGTGGGTAACACTGAAGCTTTCTTT. Its protein product is CASSLVGNTEAFF.

This chain uses TRBV7-9 with TRBJ2-3, with a tentative D call TRBD1 (5 bases). The CDR3 extends over 18 amino acids. V shed 4 bases and J shed 1 base, with 21 bases lying between them. Germline V gene data show CDR1 as SEHNR and CDR2 as FQNEAQ (reference sequence). CDR3 protein: CASSSPYPAGSGTDTQYF. The CDR3 bases are TGTGCCAGCAGCTCCCCTTACCCAGCAGGGTCAGGCACAGATACGCAGTATTTT.

V gene TRBV3-1 (or the pseudogene TRBV3-2) combines with J gene TRBJ2-2; 10 nucleotides align to TRBD2. The germline gives CDR1 LGHDT, CDR2 YNNKEL (reference sequence). The V gene end was trimmed by 0 bases and the J gene end by 5 bases; junction bases not matched to a gene: 12. This CDR3 is 19 amino acids long. Here the CDR3 reads CASSQDRTSGGVGTGELFF. In DNA, the CDR3 is TGTGCCAGCAGCCAAGATCGGACTAGCGGAGGGGTCGGTACCGGGGAGCTGTTTTTT.

The chain joins TRBV2 to TRBJ1-1; TRBD1 is a possible D gene (5 bases). The CDR3 sequence is 14 residues long. Germline lookup yields CDR1 SNHLY and CDR2 FYNNEI. V was pared by 4 bases and J by 3 bases, with 12 bases between. The CDR3: CASSGRESYTEAFF. The CDR3 DNA reads TGTGCCAGCAGTGGCAGGGAGTCGTACACTGAAGCTTTCTTT.

This chain joins TRBV28 and TRBJ1-2, with TRBD1 matching 8 bases. There are 15 residues in the CDR3. Germline V gene lookup returns CDR1 MDHEN and CDR2 SYDVKM. V lost 2 bases to trimming and J lost 7 bases; unmatched junction nucleotides: 9. CDR3 coding DNA: TGTGCCAGCAGTTTACCCCAGGGGGCTGGAAGTGGCTACACCTTC. Amino acid sequence: CASSLPQGAGSGYTF.

Comments on this clone: Other DNA sequences within the sample encode an identical CDR3. This chain joins TRBV28 and TRBJ2-7; tentatively, D is TRBD1 (5 bases). V shed 1 base and J shed 7 bases, with 17 bases lying between them. Germline CDR1 reads MDHEN; CDR2 reads SYDVKM. There are 15 residues in the CDR3. CDR3 DNA sequence: TGTGCCAGCAGTTTATCTACTCGCGGACATAAAGAGCAGTACGTC. Protein sequence: CASSLSTRGHKEQYV.

For the CDR3, the DNA is TGCGCCAGCAGCCAAGCGACAGGGGGCTCCTACAATGAGCAGTTCTTC. This encodes CASSQATGGSYNEQFF. The V and J genes are TRBV4-3 and TRBJ2-1, with 9 bases lining up with TRBD1. Germline assignment: CDR1 LGHNA and CDR2 YSLEER. Trimming at V came to 1 base and at J to 0 bases, leaving 1 base not matched to a gene. The CDR3 contains 16 residues.

The rearrangement joins TRBV6-5 to TRBJ1-3; D is unresolved. V lost 11 bases and J lost 4, with 21 bases in between. Germline CDR1 and CDR2: MNHEY and SVGAGI. The CDR3 has 15 residues. The CDR3 bases are TGTGCCTCGGGTGGACTCAAGACGGGCGGAAACACCATATATTTT. Protein: CASGGLKTGGNTIYF.

The genes are TRBV24-1 and TRBJ1-1, with TRBD1 matching over 7 bases. There are 15 residues in the CDR3. CDR1 KGHDR and CDR2 SFDVKD come from the germline V gene. J lost 0 bases, V lost 6 bases, and 6 bases had no gene match. CDR3 protein: CATSPGGQMNTEAFF. In nucleotides, the CDR3 is TGTGCCACCAGTCCCGGGGGACAGATGAACACTGAAGCTTTCTTT.

The rearrangement joins TRBV5-1 to TRBJ2-3; 9 bases are a match to TRBD1. V lost 4 bases, J lost 3 bases, and 6 bases stayed unmatched. Germline CDR1 SGHRS, CDR2 YFSETQ. The CDR3 is 15 residues long. CDR3 residues: CASSDTGGATDTQYF. The CDR3 coding sequence is TGCGCCAGCAGCGATACAGGGGGCGCGACAGATACGCAGTATTTT. The entire variable domain, with the rest obtained from reference TRBV5-1 and TRBJ2-3, is as follows: KAGVTQTPRYLIKTRGQQVTLSCSPISGHRSVSWYQQTPGQGLQFLFEYFSETQRNKGNFPGRFSGRQFSNSRSEMNVSTLELGDSALYLCASSDTGGATDTQYFGPGTRLTVL.

This chain uses TRBV6-1 with TRBJ2-7; no firm D call. The CDR3 spans 14 residues. With 4 bases removed from V and 1 base from J, the gap between germline ends came to 11 bases. Germline-derived CDR1 and CDR2 are MNHNS and SASEGT. CDR3 loop: CASSVAYSSYEQYF. In nucleotides, the CDR3 is TGTGCCAGCAGTGTAGCTTACAGTTCCTACGAGCAGTACTTC.